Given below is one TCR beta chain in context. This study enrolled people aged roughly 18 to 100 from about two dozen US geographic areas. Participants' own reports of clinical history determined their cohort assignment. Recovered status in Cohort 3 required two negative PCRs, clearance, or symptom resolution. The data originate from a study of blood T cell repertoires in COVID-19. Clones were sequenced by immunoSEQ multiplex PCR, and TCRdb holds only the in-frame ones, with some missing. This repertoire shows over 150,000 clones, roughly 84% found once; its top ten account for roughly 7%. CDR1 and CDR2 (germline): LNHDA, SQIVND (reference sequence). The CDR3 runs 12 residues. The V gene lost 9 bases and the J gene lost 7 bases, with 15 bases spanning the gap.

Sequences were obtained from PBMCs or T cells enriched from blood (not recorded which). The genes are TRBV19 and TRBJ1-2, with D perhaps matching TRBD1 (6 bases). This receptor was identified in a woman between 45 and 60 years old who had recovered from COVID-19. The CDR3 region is CASRRQAGGYTF. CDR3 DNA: TGTGCCAGCCGACGACAGGCGGGTGGCTACACCTTC.